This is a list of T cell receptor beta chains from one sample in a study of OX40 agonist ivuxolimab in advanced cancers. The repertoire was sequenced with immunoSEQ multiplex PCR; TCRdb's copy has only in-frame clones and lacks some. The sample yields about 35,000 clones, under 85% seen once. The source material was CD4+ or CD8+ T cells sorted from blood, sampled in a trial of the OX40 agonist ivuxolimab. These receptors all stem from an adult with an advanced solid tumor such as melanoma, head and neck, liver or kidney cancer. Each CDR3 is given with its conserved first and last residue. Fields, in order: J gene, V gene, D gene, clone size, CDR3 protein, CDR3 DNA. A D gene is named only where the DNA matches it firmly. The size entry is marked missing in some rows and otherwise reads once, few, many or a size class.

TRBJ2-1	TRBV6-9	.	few	CASSFWGFYNEQFF	TGTGCCAGCAGTTTCTGGGGCTTCTACAATGAGCAGTTCTTC
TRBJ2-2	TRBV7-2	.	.	CASSLGRNTGELFF	TGTGCCAGCAGCTTAGGTAGAAACACCGGGGAGCTGTTTTTT
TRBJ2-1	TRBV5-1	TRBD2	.	CASSLDGRAEQFF	TGCGCCAGCAGCTTGGACGGGAGGGCTGAGCAGTTCTTC
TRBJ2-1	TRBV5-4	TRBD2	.	CASSLRLAGGAYEQFF	TGTGCCAGCAGCCTCCGACTAGCGGGAGGGGCCTATGAGCAGTTCTTC
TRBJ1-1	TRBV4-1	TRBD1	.	CASSQTGTGTTEAFF	TGCGCCAGCAGCCAAACCGGGACAGGGACCACTGAAGCTTTCTTT
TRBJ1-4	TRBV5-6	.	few	CASSFRGARRSTNEKLFF	TGTGCCAGCAGCTTCCGGGGGGCGCGGAGGTCAACTAATGAAAAACTGTTTTTT
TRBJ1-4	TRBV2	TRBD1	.	CASRSRDRGSEKLFF	TGTGCCAGCAGAAGTCGGGACAGGGGAAGTGAAAAACTGTTTTTT
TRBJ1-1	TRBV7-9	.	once	CASSLGGGRFDEAFF	TGTGCCAGCAGCTTAGGGGGAGGCAGGTTTGATGAAGCTTTCTTT
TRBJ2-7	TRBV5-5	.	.	CASSPNTYEQYF	TGTGCCAGCAGCCCCAACACCTACGAGCAGTACTTC
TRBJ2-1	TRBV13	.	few	CASSLIRDVSYNEQFF	TGTGCCAGCAGCTTAATAAGGGATGTCTCCTACAATGAGCAGTTCTTC
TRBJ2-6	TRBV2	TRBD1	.	CASSTGVGAGNVLTF	TGTGCCAGCAGTACAGGGGTCGGGGCTGGCAACGTCCTGACTTTC
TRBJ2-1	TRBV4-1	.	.	CASSQDPASSYNEQFF	TGCGCCAGCAGCCAAGACCCAGCGAGCTCCTACAATGAGCAGTTCTTC
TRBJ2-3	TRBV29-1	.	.	CSVPSPEGSTDTQYF	TGCAGCGTCCCTTCGCCGGAGGGTAGCACAGATACGCAGTATTTT
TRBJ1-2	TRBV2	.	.	CASRARGSLGGYTF	TGTGCCAGCAGAGCCCGGGGATCTCTTGGTGGCTACACCTTC
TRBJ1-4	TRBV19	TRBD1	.	CASNVRQGNEKLFF	TGTGCCAGTAATGTAAGACAGGGGAATGAAAAACTGTTTTTT
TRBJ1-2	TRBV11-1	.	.	CASSPRGYGYTF	TGTGCCAGCAGCCCCCGGGGGTACGGCTACACCTTC
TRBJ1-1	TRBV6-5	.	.	CASSPRGSNTEAFF	TGTGCCAGCAGTCCTAGGGGTTCGAACACTGAAGCTTTCTTT
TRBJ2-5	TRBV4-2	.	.	CASSQELQETQYF	TGTGCCAGCAGCCAAGAGCTCCAAGAGACCCAGTACTTC
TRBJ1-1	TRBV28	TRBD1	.	CASTRTGGGGYTEAFF	TGTGCCAGCACAAGGACAGGGGGCGGGGGGTACACTGAAGCTTTCTTT
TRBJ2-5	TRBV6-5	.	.	CASRRTSQETQYF	TGTGCCAGCAGAAGGACTTCTCAAGAGACCCAGTACTTC
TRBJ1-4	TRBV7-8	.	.	CASSAWTARNEKLFF	TGTGCCAGCAGCGCATGGACTGCTAGGAATGAAAAACTGTTTTTT
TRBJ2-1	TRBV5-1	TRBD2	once	CASSLVSGSNEQFF	TGCGCCAGCAGCTTAGTCAGCGGGAGCAATGAGCAGTTCTTC
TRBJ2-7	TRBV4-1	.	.	CASSMKYF	TGCGCCAGCAGCATGAAGTACTTC
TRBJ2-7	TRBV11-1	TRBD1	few	CASSYSLDRELEQYF	TGTGCCAGCAGCTACTCCTTGGACAGGGAATTAGAGCAGTACTTC
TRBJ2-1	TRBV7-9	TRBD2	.	CASSPPGTSVGNEQFF	TGTGCCAGCAGCCCCCCAGGGACTAGCGTGGGCAATGAGCAGTTCTTC
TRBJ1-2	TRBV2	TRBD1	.	CASSEGRDRGNGYTF	TGTGCCAGCAGTGAGGGCCGGGACAGGGGCAATGGCTACACCTTC
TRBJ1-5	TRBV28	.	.	CASSWGKGQPQHF	TGTGCCAGCAGTTGGGGTAAGGGGCAGCCCCAGCATTTT
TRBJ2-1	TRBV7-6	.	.	CASSSRWTTRSYNEQFF	TGTGCCAGCAGCTCTCGTTGGACTACACGGTCCTACAATGAGCAGTTCTTC
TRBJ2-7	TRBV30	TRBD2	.	CAWSPLGGGNYEQYF	TGTGCCTGGAGTCCTCTGGGGGGAGGGAACTACGAGCAGTACTTC
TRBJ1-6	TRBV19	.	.	CASSMGLGNSPLHF	TGTGCCAGTAGTATGGGATTAGGCAATTCACCCCTCCACTTT
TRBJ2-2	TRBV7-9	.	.	CASSPARTDRSYTGELFF	TGTGCCAGCAGCCCGGCGAGGACGGATCGATCCTACACCGGGGAGCTGTTTTTT
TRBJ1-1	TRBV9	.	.	CASSKTPNTEAFF	TGTGCCAGCAGCAAAACTCCGAACACTGAAGCTTTCTTT
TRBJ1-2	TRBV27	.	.	CASSRTTNYGYTF	TGTGCCAGCAGTCGGACAACGAACTATGGCTACACCTTC